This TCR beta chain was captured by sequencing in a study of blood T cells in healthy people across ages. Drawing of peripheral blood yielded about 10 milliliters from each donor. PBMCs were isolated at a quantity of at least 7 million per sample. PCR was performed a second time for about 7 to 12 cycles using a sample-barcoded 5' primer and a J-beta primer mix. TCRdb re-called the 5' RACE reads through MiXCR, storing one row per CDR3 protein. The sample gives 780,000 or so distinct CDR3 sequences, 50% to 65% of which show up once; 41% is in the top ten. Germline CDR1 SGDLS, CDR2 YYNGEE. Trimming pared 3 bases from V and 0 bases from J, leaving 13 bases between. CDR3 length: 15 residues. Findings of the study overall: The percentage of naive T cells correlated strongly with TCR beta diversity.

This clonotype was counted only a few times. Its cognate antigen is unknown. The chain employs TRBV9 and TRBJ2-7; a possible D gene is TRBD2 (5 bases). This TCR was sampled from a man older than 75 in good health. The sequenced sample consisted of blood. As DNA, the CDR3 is TGTGCCAGCAGCGCCCAGACTGGGAGCTCCTACGAGCAGTACTTC. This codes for CASSAQTGSSYEQYF.